The TCR beta chain under discussion was sequenced for a study of cytomegalovirus exposure and HLA in healthy donors. Notes on the study in general: Information on immune exposure was restricted to one variable (CMV serostatus).

Primers: 60 Vbeta forward and 13 Jbeta reverse. This table comes from immunoSEQ multiplex PCR, and its TCRdb copy is limited to in-frame clones, with some not included. The sample includes roughly 130,000 clones, roughly 84% of them seen just once. In regard to this clone: Its target is unknown.

V gave up 4 bases and J gave up 4 bases; unmatched junction bases: 1. The CDR3 is made up of 12 amino acids. Germline V gives CDR1 SQVTM, CDR2 ANQGSEA. The TCR comes from a man between 50 and 59 years old in good health and CMV-seronegative. What was sequenced was PBMCs. This sequence joins TRBV29-1 and TRBJ1-1, with TRBD1 identical over 9 bases. The CDR3: CSVGQGGTEAFF. In DNA, the CDR3 is TGCAGCGTTGGACAGGGGGGCACTGAAGCTTTCTTT.